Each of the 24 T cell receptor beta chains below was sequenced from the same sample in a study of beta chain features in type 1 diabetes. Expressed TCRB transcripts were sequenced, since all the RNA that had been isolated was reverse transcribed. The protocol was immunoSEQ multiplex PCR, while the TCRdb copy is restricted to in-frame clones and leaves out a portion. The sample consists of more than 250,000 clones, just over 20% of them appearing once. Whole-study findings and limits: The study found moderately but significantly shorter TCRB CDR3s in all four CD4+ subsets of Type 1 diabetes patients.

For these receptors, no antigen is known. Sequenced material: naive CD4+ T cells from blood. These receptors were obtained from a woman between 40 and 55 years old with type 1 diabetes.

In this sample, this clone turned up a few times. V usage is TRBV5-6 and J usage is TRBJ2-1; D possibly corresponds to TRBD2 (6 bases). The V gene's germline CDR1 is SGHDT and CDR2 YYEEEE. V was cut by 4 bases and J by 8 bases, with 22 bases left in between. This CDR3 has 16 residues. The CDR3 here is CASSPLAAPEVDEQFF. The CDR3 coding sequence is TGTGCCAGCAGCCCCTTAGCGGCCCCGGAGGTAGATGAGCAGTTCTTC.

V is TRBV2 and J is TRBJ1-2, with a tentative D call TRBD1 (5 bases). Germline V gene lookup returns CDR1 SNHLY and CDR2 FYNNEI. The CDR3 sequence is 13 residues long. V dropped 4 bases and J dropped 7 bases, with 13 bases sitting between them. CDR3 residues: CASSVRQNPGYTF. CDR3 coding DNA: TGTGCCAGCAGTGTGAGACAGAATCCTGGCTACACCTTC.

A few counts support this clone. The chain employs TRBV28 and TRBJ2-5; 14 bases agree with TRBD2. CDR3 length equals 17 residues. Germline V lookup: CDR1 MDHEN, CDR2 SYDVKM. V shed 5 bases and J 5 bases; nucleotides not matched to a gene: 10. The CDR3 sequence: CASSTRTSGRLEETQYF. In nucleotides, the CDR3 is TGTGCCAGCAGTACCCGGACTAGCGGGAGGTTGGAGGAGACCCAGTACTTC.

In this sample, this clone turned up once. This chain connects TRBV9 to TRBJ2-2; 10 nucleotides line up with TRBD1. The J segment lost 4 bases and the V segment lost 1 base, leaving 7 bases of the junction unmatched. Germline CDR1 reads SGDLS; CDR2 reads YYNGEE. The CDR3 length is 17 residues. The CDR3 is CASSVTPGTGATGELFF. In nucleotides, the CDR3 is TGTGCCAGCAGCGTAACCCCCGGGACAGGGGCCACCGGGGAGCTGTTTTTT.

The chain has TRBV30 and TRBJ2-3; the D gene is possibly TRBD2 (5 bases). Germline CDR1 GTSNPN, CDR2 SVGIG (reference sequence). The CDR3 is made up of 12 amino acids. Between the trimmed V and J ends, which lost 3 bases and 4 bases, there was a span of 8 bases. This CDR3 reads CAWRLVADTQYF. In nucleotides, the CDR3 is TGTGCCTGGAGACTAGTGGCAGATACGCAGTATTTT.

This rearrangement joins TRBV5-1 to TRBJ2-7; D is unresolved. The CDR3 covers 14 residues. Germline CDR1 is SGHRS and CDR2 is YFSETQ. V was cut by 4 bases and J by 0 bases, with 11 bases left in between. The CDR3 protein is CASSSQQSSYEQYF. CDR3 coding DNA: TGCGCCAGCAGCAGTCAACAGAGCTCCTACGAGCAGTACTTC. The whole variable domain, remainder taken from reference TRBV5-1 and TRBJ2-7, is KAGVTQTPRYLIKTRGQQVTLSCSPISGHRSVSWYQQTPGQGLQFLFEYFSETQRNKGNFPGRFSGRQFSNSRSEMNVSTLELGDSALYLCASSSQQSSYEQYFGPGTRLTVT.

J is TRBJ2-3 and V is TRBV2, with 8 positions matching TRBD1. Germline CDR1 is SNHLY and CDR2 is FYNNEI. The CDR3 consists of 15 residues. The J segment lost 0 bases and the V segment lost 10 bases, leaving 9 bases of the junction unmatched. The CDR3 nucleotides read TGTGCCACGGGACAGGAAACTTGGAGCACAGATACGCAGTATTTT. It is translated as CATGQETWSTDTQYF.

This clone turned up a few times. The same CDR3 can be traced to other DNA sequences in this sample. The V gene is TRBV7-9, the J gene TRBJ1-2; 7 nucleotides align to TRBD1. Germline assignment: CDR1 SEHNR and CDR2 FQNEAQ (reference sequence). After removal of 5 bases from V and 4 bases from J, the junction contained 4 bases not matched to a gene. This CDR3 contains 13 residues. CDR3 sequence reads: CASSPGTAYGYTF. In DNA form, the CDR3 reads TGTGCCAGCAGCCCCGGGACAGCCTATGGCTACACCTTC.

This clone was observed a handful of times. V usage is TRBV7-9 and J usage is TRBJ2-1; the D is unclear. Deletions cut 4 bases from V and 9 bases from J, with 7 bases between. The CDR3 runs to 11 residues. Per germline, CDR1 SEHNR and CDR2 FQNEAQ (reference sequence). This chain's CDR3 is CASSSLSEQFF. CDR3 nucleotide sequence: TGTGCCAGCAGCTCCTTGAGTGAGCAGTTCTTC.

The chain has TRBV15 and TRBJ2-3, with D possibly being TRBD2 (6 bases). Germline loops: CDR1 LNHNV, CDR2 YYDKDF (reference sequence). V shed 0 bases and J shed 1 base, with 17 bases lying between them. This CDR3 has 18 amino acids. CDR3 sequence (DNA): TGTGCCACCAGCAGAGATCGAGACACTGGAGGGGGCACAGATACGCAGTATTTT. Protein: CATSRDRDTGGGTDTQYF.

The CDR3 DNA is TGTGCCAGCAACATGCCACCAACAGGTCCCGGTGAAGCTTTCTTT. Its protein is CASNMPPTGPGEAFF. The rearrangement joins TRBV28 to TRBJ1-1; the D gene is possibly TRBD1 (5 bases). This CDR3 is 15 amino acids long. Germline loops: CDR1 MDHEN, CDR2 SYDVKM. Trimming took off 7 bases at V and 7 bases at J, with 22 bases between the two ends.

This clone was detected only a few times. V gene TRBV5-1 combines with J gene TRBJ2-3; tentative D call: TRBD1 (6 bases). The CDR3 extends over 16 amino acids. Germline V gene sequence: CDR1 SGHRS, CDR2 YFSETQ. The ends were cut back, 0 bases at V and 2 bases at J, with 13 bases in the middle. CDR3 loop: CASSLAGARATDTQYF. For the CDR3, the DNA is TGCGCCAGCAGCTTGGCAGGGGCGCGTGCCACAGATACGCAGTATTTT.

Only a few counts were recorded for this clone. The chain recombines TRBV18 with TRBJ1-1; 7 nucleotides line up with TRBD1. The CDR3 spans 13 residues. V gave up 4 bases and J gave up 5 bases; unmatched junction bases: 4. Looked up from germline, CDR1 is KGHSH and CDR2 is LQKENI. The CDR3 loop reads CASSLTRGTEAFF. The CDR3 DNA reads TGTGCCAGCTCACTGACCAGGGGGACTGAAGCTTTCTTT.

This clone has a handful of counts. The DNA of the CDR3 is TGTGCCAGCAGTCCCCCAGGAGGGGAGACCCAGTACTTC. Translating gives CASSPPGGETQYF. The J gene is TRBJ2-5, the V gene TRBV6-6; possible D gene TRBD2, 6 bases. The germline CDR1 and CDR2 sequences are MNHNY and SVGAGI (reference sequence). The CDR3 runs 13 residues. V was pared by 5 bases and J by 5 bases, with 12 bases between.

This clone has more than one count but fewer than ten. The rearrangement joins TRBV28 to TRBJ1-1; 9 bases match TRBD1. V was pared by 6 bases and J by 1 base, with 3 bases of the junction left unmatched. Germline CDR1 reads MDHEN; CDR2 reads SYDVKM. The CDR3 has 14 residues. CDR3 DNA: TGTGCCAGCAGGGGACAGGGAACGAACACTGAAGCTTTCTTT. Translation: CASRGQGTNTEAFF. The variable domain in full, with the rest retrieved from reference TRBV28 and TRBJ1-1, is DVKVTQSSRYLVKRTGEKVFLECVQDMDHENMFWYRQDPGLGLRLIYFSYDVKMKEKGDIPEGYSVSREKKERFSLILESASTNQTSMYLCASRGQGTNTEAFFGQGTRLTVV.

CDR3 region: CASSIAGGRDQPQHF. The DNA of the CDR3 is TGTGCCAGTAGTATAGCGGGGGGCAGGGATCAGCCCCAGCATTTT. V and J are TRBV19 and TRBJ1-5, with D tentatively TRBD1 (6 bases). This CDR3 is built from 15 residues. V dropped 1 base and J dropped 5 bases, with 12 bases sitting between them. Germline V gives CDR1 LNHDA, CDR2 SQIVND (reference sequence).

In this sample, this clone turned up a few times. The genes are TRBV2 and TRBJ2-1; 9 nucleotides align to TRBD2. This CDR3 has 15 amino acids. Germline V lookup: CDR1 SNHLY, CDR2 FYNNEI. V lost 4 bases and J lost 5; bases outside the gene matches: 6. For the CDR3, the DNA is TGTGCCAGCAGTGTCGCAGCGGGAGGTCACAATGAGCAGTTCTTC. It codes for CASSVAAGGHNEQFF.

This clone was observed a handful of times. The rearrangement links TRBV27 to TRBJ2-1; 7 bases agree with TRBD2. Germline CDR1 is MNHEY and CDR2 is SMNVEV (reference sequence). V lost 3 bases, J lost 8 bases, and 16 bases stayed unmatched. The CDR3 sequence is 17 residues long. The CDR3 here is CASSFPPVQTGGYEQFF. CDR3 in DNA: TGTGCCAGCAGTTTCCCCCCTGTCCAAACCGGGGGGTATGAGCAGTTCTTC.

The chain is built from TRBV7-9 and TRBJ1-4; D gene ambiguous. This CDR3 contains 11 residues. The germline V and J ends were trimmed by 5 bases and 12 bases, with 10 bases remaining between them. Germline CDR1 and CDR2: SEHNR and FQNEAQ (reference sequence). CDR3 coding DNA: TGTGCCAGCAGCCCCGCGTCCCAACTGTTTTTT. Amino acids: CASSPASQLFF.

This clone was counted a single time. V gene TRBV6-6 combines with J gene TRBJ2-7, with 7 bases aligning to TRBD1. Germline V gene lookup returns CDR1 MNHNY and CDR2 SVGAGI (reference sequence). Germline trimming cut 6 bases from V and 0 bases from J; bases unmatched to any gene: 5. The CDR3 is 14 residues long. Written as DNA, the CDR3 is TGTGCCAGCAGGAATAGGGACAGCTCCTACGAGCAGTACTTC. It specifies CASRNRDSSYEQYF.

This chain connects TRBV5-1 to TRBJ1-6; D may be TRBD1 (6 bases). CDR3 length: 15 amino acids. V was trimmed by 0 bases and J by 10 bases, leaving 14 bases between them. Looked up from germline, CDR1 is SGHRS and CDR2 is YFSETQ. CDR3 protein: CASSLEQGVESPLHF. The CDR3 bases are TGCGCCAGCAGCTTGGAACAGGGTGTTGAATCACCCCTCCACTTT.

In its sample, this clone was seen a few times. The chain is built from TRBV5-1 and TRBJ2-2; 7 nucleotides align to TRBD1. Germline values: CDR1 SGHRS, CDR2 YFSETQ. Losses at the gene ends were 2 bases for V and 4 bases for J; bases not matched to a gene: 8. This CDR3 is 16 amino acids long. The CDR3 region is CASSLSDREGTGELFF. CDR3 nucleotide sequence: TGCGCCAGCAGCTTATCAGACAGGGAAGGCACCGGGGAGCTGTTTTTT. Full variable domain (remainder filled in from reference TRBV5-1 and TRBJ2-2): KAGVTQTPRYLIKTRGQQVTLSCSPISGHRSVSWYQQTPGQGLQFLFEYFSETQRNKGNFPGRFSGRQFSNSRSEMNVSTLELGDSALYLCASSLSDREGTGELFFGEGSRLTVL.

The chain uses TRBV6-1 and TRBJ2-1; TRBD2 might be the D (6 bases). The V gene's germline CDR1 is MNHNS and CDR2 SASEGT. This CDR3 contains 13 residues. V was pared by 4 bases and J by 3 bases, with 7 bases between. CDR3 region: CASSGDFYNEQFF. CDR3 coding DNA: TGTGCCAGCAGTGGGGACTTCTACAATGAGCAGTTCTTC.

The CDR3 sequence: CAWTEAEETQYF. The CDR3 DNA follows: TGTGCCTGGACAGAGGCGGAAGAGACCCAGTACTTC. The chain recombines TRBV30 with TRBJ2-5; unclear D gene. Trimming shortened V by 4 bases and J by 3 bases, and 9 bases separated the two germline ends. CDR3 length: 12 amino acids. Germline V gives CDR1 GTSNPN, CDR2 SVGIG (reference sequence).